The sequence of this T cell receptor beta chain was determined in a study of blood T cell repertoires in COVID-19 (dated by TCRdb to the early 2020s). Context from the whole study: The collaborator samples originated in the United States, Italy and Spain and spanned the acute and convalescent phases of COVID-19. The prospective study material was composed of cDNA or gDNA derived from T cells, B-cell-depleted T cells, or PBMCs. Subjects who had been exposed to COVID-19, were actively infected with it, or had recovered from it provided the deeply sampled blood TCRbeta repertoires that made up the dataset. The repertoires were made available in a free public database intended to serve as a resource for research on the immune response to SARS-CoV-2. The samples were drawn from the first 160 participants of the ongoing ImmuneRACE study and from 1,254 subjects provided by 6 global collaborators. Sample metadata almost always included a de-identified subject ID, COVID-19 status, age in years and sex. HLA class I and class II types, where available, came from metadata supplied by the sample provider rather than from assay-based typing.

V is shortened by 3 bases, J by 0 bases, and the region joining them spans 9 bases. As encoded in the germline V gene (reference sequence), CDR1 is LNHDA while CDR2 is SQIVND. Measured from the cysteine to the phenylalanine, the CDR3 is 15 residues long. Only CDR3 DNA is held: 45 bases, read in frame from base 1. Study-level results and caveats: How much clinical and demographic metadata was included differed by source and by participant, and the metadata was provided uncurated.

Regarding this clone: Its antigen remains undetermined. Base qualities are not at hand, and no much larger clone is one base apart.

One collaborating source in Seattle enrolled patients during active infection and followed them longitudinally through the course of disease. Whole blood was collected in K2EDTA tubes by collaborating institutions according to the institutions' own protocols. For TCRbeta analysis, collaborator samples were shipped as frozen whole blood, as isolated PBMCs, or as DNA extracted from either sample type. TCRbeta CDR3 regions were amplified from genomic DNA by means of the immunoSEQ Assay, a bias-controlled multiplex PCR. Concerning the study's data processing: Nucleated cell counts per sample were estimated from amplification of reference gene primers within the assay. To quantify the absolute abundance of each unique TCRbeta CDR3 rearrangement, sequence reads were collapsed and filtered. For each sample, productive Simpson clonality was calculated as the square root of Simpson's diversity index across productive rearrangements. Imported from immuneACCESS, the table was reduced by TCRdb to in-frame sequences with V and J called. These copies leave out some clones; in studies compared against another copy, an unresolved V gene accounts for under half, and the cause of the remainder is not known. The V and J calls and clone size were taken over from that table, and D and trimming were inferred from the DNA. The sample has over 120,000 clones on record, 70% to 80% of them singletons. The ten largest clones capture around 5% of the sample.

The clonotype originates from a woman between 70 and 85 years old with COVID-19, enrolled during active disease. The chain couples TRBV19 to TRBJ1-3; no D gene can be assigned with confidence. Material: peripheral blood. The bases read TGTGCCAGTAGTATCCTCCACTTCTCTGGAAACACCATATATTTT. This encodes CASSILHFSGNTIYF.